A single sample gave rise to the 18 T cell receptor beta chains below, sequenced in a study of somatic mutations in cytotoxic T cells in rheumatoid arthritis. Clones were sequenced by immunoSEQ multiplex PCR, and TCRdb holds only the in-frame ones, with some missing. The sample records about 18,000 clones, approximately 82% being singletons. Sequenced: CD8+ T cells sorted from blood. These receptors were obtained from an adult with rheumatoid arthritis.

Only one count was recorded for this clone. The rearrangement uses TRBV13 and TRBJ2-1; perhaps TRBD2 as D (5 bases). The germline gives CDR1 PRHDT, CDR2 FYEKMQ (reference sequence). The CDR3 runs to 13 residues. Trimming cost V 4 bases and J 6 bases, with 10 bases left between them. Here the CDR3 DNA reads TGTGCCAGCAGCTACACTAGGTCCAATGAGCAGTTCTTC. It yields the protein CASSYTRSNEQFF. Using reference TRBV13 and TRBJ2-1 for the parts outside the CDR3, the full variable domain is AAGVIQSPRHLIKEKRETATLKCYPIPRHDTVYWYQQGPGQDPQFLISFYEKMQSDKGSIPDRFSAQQFSDYHSELNMSSLELGDSALYFCASSYTRSNEQFFGPGTRLTVL.

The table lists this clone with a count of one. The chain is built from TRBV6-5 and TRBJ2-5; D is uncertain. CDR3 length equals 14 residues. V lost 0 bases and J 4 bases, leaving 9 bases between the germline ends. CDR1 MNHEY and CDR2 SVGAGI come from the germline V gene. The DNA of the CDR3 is TGTGCCAGCAGTTACTCATCTAGGCCAGAGACCCAGTACTTC. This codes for CASSYSSRPETQYF.

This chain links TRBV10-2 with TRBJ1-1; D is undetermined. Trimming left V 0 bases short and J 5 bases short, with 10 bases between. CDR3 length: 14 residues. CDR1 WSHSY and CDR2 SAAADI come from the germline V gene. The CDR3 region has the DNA TGCGCCAGCAGTGAGTCGGAGGGTTTTACTGAAGCTTTCTTT. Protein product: CASSESEGFTEAFF.

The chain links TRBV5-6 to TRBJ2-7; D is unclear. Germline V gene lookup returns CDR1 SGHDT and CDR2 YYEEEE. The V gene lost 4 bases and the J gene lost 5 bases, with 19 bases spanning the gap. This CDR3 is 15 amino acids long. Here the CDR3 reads CASSDDIKGFNEQYF. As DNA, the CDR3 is TGTGCCAGCAGCGACGACATCAAGGGTTTTAACGAGCAGTACTTC. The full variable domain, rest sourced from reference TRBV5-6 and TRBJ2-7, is DAGVTQSPTHLIKTRGQQVTLRCSPKSGHDTVSWYQQALGQGPQFIFQYYEEEERQRGNFPDRFSGHQFPNYSSELNVNALLLGDSALYLCASSDDIKGFNEQYFGPGTRLTVT.

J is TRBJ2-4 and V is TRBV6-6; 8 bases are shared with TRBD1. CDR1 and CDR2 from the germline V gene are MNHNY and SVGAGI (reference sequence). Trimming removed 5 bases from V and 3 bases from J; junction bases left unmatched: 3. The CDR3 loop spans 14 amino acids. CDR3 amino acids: CASSLDRVKNIQYF. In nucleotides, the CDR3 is TGTGCCAGCAGTCTGGACAGGGTCAAAAACATTCAGTACTTC.

The CDR3 here is CASSISTSALGDTQYF. The CDR3 bases are TGTGCCAGCAGCATTAGTACATCAGCTCTGGGGGATACGCAGTATTTT. The rearrangement joins TRBV13 to TRBJ2-3, with unresolved D. V was clipped by 5 bases and J by 6 bases, with 21 bases between them. The CDR3 contains 16 residues. Germline V lookup: CDR1 PRHDT, CDR2 FYEKMQ (reference sequence).

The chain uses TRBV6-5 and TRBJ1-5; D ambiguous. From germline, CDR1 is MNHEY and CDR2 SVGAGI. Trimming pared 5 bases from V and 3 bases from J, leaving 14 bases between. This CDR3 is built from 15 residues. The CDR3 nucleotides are TGTGCCAGCAGTGCTTTTTGGGGAGCCAATCAGCCCCAGCATTTT. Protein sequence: CASSAFWGANQPQHF.

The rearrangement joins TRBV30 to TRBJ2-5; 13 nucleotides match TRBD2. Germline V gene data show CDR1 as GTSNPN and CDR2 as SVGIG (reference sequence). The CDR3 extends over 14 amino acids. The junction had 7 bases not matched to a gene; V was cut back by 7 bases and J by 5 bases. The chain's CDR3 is CAYHWTSGSETQYF. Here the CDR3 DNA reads TGTGCCTACCATTGGACTAGCGGGAGTGAGACCCAGTACTTC.

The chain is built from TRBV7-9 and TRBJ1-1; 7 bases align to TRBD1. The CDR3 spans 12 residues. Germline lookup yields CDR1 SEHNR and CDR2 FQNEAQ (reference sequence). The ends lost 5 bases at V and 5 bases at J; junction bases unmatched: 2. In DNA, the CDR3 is TGTGCCAGCAGCGAGGGGGCGACTGAAGCTTTCTTT. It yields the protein CASSEGATEAFF. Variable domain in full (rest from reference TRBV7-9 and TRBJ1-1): DTGVSQNPRHKITKRGQNVTFRCDPISEHNRLYWYRQTLGQGPEFLTYFQNEAQLEKSRLLSDRFSAERPKGSFSTLEIQRTEQGDSAMYLCASSEGATEAFFGQGTRLTVV.

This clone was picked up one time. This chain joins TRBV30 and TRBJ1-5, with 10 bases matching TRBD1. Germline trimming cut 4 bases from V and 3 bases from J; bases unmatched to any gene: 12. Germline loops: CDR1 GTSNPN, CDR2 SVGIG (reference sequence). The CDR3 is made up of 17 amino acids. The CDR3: CAWNLRGQGINNQPQHF. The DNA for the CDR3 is TGTGCCTGGAACCTGAGGGGACAGGGGATTAACAATCAGCCCCAGCATTTT.

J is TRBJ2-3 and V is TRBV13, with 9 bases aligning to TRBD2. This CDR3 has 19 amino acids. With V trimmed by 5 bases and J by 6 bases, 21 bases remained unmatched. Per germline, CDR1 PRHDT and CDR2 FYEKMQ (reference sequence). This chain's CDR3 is CASSGHHPGGRGGRDTQYF. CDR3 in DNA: TGTGCCAGCAGCGGTCACCACCCCGGTGGGCGGGGGGGCCGGGATACGCAGTATTTT.

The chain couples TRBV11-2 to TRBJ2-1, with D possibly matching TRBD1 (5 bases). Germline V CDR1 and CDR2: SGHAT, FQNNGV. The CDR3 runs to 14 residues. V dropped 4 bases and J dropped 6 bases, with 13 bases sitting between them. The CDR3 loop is CASSYRTPLNEQFF. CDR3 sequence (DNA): TGTGCCAGCAGCTACCGGACACCTCTCAATGAGCAGTTCTTC.

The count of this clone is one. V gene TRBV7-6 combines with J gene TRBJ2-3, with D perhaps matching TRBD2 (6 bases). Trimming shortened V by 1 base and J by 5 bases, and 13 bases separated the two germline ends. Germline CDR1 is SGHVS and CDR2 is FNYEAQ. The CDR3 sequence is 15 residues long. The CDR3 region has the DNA TGTGCCAGCAGCTTAGGCGGGGCCCCGGGAGATACGCAGTATTTT. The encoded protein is CASSLGGAPGDTQYF. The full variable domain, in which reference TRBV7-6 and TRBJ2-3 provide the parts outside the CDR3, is GAGVSQSPRYKVTKRGQDVALRCDPISGHVSLYWYRQALGQGPEFLTYFNYEAQQDKSGLPNDRFSAERPEGSISTLTIQRTEQRDSAMYRCASSLGGAPGDTQYFGPGTRLTVL.

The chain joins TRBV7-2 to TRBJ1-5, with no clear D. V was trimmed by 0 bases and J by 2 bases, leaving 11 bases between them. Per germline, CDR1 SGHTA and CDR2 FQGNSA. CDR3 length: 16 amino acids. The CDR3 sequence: CASSLASHYGNQPQHF. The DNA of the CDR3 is TGTGCCAGCAGCTTAGCCTCTCACTATGGCAATCAGCCCCAGCATTTT.

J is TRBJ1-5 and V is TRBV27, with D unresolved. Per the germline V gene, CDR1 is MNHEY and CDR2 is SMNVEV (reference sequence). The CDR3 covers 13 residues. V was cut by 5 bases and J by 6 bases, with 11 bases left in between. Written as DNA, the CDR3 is TGTGCCAGCAGTATAATTAAGGGTCAGCCCCAGCATTTT. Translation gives CASSIIKGQPQHF.

Here the CDR3 reads CASSLFRLAGGGGELFF. In DNA form, the CDR3 reads TGTGCCAGCAGCCTATTCAGACTAGCGGGGGGTGGCGGGGAGCTGTTTTTT. The rearrangement uses TRBV7-2 and TRBJ2-2, with TRBD2 matching 13 bases. V lost 5 bases and J lost 7; bases outside the gene matches: 10. This CDR3 region has 17 residues. Germline V lookup: CDR1 SGHTA, CDR2 FQGNSA.

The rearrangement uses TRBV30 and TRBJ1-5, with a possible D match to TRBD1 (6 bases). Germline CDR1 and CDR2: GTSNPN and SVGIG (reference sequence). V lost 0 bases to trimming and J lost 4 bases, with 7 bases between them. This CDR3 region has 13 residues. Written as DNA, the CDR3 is TGTGCCTGGAGTGTGGACAGAAATCAGCCCCAGCATTTT. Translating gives CAWSVDRNQPQHF.

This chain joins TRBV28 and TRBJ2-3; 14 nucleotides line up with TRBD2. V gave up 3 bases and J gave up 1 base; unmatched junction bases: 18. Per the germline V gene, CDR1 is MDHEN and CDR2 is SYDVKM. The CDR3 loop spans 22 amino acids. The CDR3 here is CASSFLLLDGLAGGTGTDTQYF. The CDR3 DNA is TGTGCCAGCAGTTTCCTACTGCTGGACGGACTAGCGGGGGGAACTGGCACAGATACGCAGTATTTT.